This passage covers 27 T cell receptor beta chains from one sample sequenced in a study of blood T cell repertoires in COVID-19 (dated by TCRdb to the early 2020s). Preparation of the library involved the immunoSEQ multiplex PCR assay. TCRdb limited this immuneACCESS table to in-frame rearrangements with V and J called. A share of clones is missing; checked studies link under half to unresolved V genes, and the rest is unexplained. The sample table holds about 190,000 clones, of which under 90% were seen once. The ten top clones hold roughly a tenth of the sample. Sequencing was carried out using peripheral blood. All receptors come from a woman older than 75 with active or convalescent COVID-19.

This chain connects TRBV5-1 to TRBJ2-3; 7 bases map to TRBD1. With 5 bases clipped from V and 4 bases from J, the junction kept 4 bases outside the gene matches. This CDR3 spans 13 amino acids. Germline CDR1 SGHRS, CDR2 YFSETQ. CDR3 sequence: CASSQTGADTQYF. CDR3 DNA sequence: TGCGCCAGCAGTCAAACAGGGGCAGATACGCAGTATTTT. The entire variable domain, with the rest obtained from reference TRBV5-1 and TRBJ2-3, is as follows: KAGVTQTPRYLIKTRGQQVTLSCSPISGHRSVSWYQQTPGQGLQFLFEYFSETQRNKGNFPGRFSGRQFSNSRSEMNVSTLELGDSALYLCASSQTGADTQYFGPGTRLTVL.

The J gene is TRBJ2-3, the V gene TRBV29-1, with a possible D match to TRBD2 (6 bases). V dropped 6 bases and J dropped 0 bases, with 13 bases sitting between them. CDR1 is SQVTM and CDR2 is ANQGSEA in the germline V gene. This CDR3 has 14 residues. CDR3 in DNA: TGCAGCGTCCGCGGGGTTTCTAGCACAGATACGCAGTATTTT. Its translation: CSVRGVSSTDTQYF.

The V gene is TRBV19, the J gene TRBJ1-2, with D uncertain. Germline lookup yields CDR1 LNHDA and CDR2 SQIVND (reference sequence). This CDR3 region has 13 residues. V lost 6 bases and J 8 bases, leaving 16 bases between the germline ends. The CDR3 sequence is CASRRGQPQGYTF. CDR3 in DNA: TGTGCCAGTAGACGAGGTCAGCCGCAGGGCTACACCTTC.

The genes are TRBV5-4 and TRBJ2-3; 7 nucleotides line up with TRBD2. J lost 0 bases, V lost 0 bases, and 7 bases had no gene match. There are 17 residues in the CDR3. CDR1 is SGHNT, CDR2 YYREEE, per germline (reference sequence). CDR3 sequence: CASSLAGLGSSTDTQYF. In nucleotides, the CDR3 is TGTGCCAGCAGCTTGGCCGGACTAGGCTCTAGCACAGATACGCAGTATTTT.

A single count supports this clone. This rearrangement joins TRBV6-6 to TRBJ2-7, with a possible D match to TRBD2 (5 bases). The CDR3 consists of 15 residues. Trimming pared 6 bases from V and 7 bases from J, leaving 22 bases between. Germline assignment: CDR1 MNHNY and CDR2 SVGAGI (reference sequence). This chain's CDR3 is CASSPIRGSAREQYF. In DNA form, the CDR3 reads TGTGCCAGCAGCCCAATCCGGGGTTCCGCGAGGGAGCAGTACTTC.

The chain carries TRBV28 and TRBJ1-2; 7 nucleotides agree with TRBD1. The CDR3 is made up of 12 amino acids. The junction had 6 bases not matched to a gene; V was cut back by 10 bases and J by 4 bases. In germline, CDR1 is MDHEN, CDR2 SYDVKM. DNA for the CDR3: TGTGCCACCGTCGGGGACAGCTATGGCTACACCTTC. It encodes CATVGDSYGYTF.

The chain combines TRBV5-4 with TRBJ2-3, with 13 bases identical to TRBD2. V lost 4 bases, J lost 6 bases, and 8 bases stayed unmatched. CDR3 size: 16 residues. Looked up from germline, CDR1 is SGHNT and CDR2 is YYREEE (reference sequence). The CDR3 DNA sequence: TGTGCCAGCAGCCCCCAGACTAGCGGGAGGCGGGATACGCAGTATTTT. Amino acids: CASSPQTSGRRDTQYF.

This chain connects TRBV18 to TRBJ1-5; D call uncertain. Germline CDR1 reads KGHSH; CDR2 reads LQKENI. The CDR3 consists of 15 residues. The V end lost 4 bases, the J end lost 6 bases, and 16 bases lay between the germline ends. The CDR3 nucleotides read TGTGCCAGCTCACGCCGGGAGGGTCGGGGTCAGCCCCAGCATTTT. This translates into CASSRREGRGQPQHF. The full variable domain, rest sourced from reference TRBV18 and TRBJ1-5, is NAGVMQNPRHLVRRRGQEARLRCSPMKGHSHVYWYRQLPEEGLKFMVYLQKENIIDESGMPKERFSAEFPKEGPSILRIQQVVRGDSAAYFCASSRREGRGQPQHFGDGTRLSIL.

A few counts support this clone. CDR3 sequence (DNA): TGTGCCAGCAGTGCACTAGCGGGAGGAAGCTCCTACAATGAGCAGTTCTTC. This encodes CASSALAGGSSYNEQFF. This rearrangement joins TRBV6-1 to TRBJ2-1, with 12 bases lining up with TRBD2. Losses at the gene ends were 4 bases for V and 0 bases for J; bases not matched to a gene: 4. Germline CDR1 is MNHNS and CDR2 is SASEGT. The CDR3 length is 17 residues.

This clone has a single count. The V and J genes are TRBV30 and TRBJ1-1; 7 positions agree with TRBD1. The CDR3 has 13 amino acids. Losses at the gene ends were 5 bases for V and 0 bases for J; bases not matched to a gene: 3. In germline, CDR1 is GTSNPN, CDR2 SVGIG (reference sequence). In nucleotides, the CDR3 is TGTGCCTGGGAACAGGGGTTGAACACTGAAGCTTTCTTT. It specifies CAWEQGLNTEAFF.

The rearrangement uses TRBV7-9 and TRBJ2-5; 11 bases are shared with TRBD2. J lost 5 bases, V lost 7 bases, and 12 bases had no gene match. The CDR3 runs 16 residues. Germline CDR1 SEHNR, CDR2 FQNEAQ (reference sequence). The CDR3 sequence: CASTRSGRAGKETQYF. For the CDR3, the DNA is TGTGCCAGCACCCGTAGCGGGAGGGCCGGTAAGGAGACCCAGTACTTC.

This clone has a handful of counts. J is TRBJ1-2 and V is TRBV11-3; 10 bases agree with TRBD1. Losses at the gene ends were 5 bases for V and 4 bases for J; bases not matched to a gene: 1. The germline CDR1 and CDR2 sequences are SGHNT and YENEEA. The CDR3 runs 13 residues. The CDR3 bases are TGTGCCAGCAGCCGGACAGGGGGCTATGGCTACACCTTC. Translated, it gives CASSRTGGYGYTF.

J is TRBJ2-5 and V is TRBV14; TRBD2 agrees at 12 bases. J was trimmed by 4 bases and V by 4 bases; bases with no gene match: 4. Germline V gene sequence: CDR1 SGHDN, CDR2 FVKESK. The CDR3 loop spans 15 amino acids. The CDR3 nucleotides read TGTGCCAGCAGCCCTAGCGGGAGGGCTGGAGAGACCCAGTACTTC. Its protein product is CASSPSGRAGETQYF.

V is TRBV3-1 (or the pseudogene TRBV3-2) and J is TRBJ2-2; 13 positions match TRBD2. The CDR3 runs 17 residues. Germline CDR1 reads LGHDT; CDR2 reads YNNKEL (reference sequence). Trimming removed 4 bases from V and 6 bases from J; junction bases left unmatched: 8. CDR3 in DNA: TGTGCCAGCAGCCGCCGGACTAGCGGGAGTATGGCCGGGGAGCTGTTTTTT. It specifies CASSRRTSGSMAGELFF.

The V call is TRBV18, the J call TRBJ2-3; 10 bases align to TRBD2. The length of the CDR3 is 15 residues. Germline V lookup: CDR1 KGHSH, CDR2 LQKENI. V lost 0 bases to trimming and J lost 7 bases; unmatched junction nucleotides: 4. The CDR3 region has the DNA TGTGCCAGCTCACCACCGGGACTAGCGACATATACGCAGTATTTT. Translation: CASSPPGLATYTQYF.

The J gene is TRBJ2-7, the V gene TRBV30, with TRBD1 identical over 7 bases. Germline V lookup: CDR1 GTSNPN, CDR2 SVGIG (reference sequence). The V segment lost 2 bases and the J segment 4 bases; nucleotides outside the gene matches: 2. The CDR3 extends over 12 amino acids. In DNA form, the CDR3 reads TGTGCCTGGAGTAGCAGGGGGTACGAGCAGTACTTC. This gives the protein CAWSSRGYEQYF.

The rearrangement joins TRBV19 to TRBJ2-3; D possibly corresponds to TRBD1 (5 bases). The CDR3 totals 14 residues. The germline V gene has CDR1 LNHDA and CDR2 SQIVND (reference sequence). Trimming removed 3 bases at V and 0 bases at J, with 7 bases between. CDR3: CASSMGLSTDTQYF. The CDR3 DNA reads as TGTGCCAGTAGTATGGGGCTCAGCACAGATACGCAGTATTTT. Full variable domain (outside the CDR3, taken from reference TRBV19 and TRBJ2-3): DGGITQSPKYLFRKEGQNVTLSCEQNLNHDAMYWYRQDPGQGLRLIYYSQIVNDFQKGDIAEGYSVSREKKESFPLTVTSAQKNPTAFYLCASSMGLSTDTQYFGPGTRLTVL.

This rearrangement joins TRBV27 to TRBJ1-5; TRBD1 matches 7 bases. This CDR3 is 14 amino acids long. The J segment lost 10 bases and the V segment lost 2 bases, leaving 8 bases of the junction unmatched. Germline V gives CDR1 MNHEY, CDR2 SMNVEV (reference sequence). The CDR3 loop reads CASSLRQGGFPQHF. The CDR3 region has the DNA TGTGCCAGCAGTTTAAGACAGGGCGGATTCCCCCAGCATTTT.

In this sample, this clone turned up once. For the CDR3, the DNA is TGTGCCAGCAGCAATCGACAGACCGGCGGCTACACCTTC. It yields the protein CASSNRQTGGYTF. The chain employs TRBV7-9 and TRBJ1-2; perhaps TRBD1 as D (5 bases). The V gene lost 5 bases and the J gene lost 8 bases, with 15 bases spanning the gap. The CDR3 contains 13 residues. CDR1 SEHNR and CDR2 FQNEAQ come from the germline V gene (reference sequence).

The V call is TRBV11-2, the J call TRBJ2-7; 7 nucleotides align to TRBD2. Germline CDR1 SGHAT, CDR2 FQNNGV. V was clipped by 5 bases and J by 1 base; unmatched bases: 11. This CDR3 is built from 16 residues. The CDR3 protein is CASSVSGWAASYEQYF. The CDR3 DNA reads TGTGCCAGCAGCGTTAGCGGGTGGGCCGCGTCCTACGAGCAGTACTTC.

The CDR3 sequence is CATSDSGLAGDEQFF. CDR3 coding DNA: TGTGCCACCAGTGATTCCGGACTAGCGGGAGACGAGCAGTTCTTC. J is TRBJ2-1 and V is TRBV24-1, with 13 bases aligning to TRBD2. This CDR3 spans 15 amino acids. V lost 2 bases, J lost 10 bases, and 4 bases stayed unmatched. CDR1 and CDR2 from the germline V gene are KGHDR and SFDVKD.

V is TRBV4-2 and J is TRBJ2-7; possible D gene TRBD1, 6 bases. V was trimmed by 4 bases and J by 2 bases, leaving 12 bases between them. This CDR3 contains 14 residues. Germline V CDR1 and CDR2: LGHNA, YNFKEQ. CDR3 DNA sequence: TGTGCCAGCAGCCCGACACAGGGTACCTACGAGCAGTACTTC. Translating gives CASSPTQGTYEQYF.

This chain joins TRBV6-1 and TRBJ1-5; D is possibly TRBD1 (6 bases). CDR1 is MNHNS, CDR2 SASEGT, per germline. There are 17 residues in the CDR3. V lost 4 bases to trimming and J lost 0 bases, with 16 bases between them. CDR3 sequence: CASSASGGGYSNQPQHF. Written as DNA, the CDR3 is TGTGCCAGCAGTGCTTCGGGAGGGGGATATAGCAATCAGCCCCAGCATTTT.

This chain uses TRBV2 with TRBJ1-5, with 8 positions matching TRBD1. The germline CDR1 and CDR2 sequences are SNHLY and FYNNEI. The CDR3 has 14 residues. V gave up 4 bases and J gave up 5 bases; unmatched junction bases: 4. The CDR3 protein is CASSGQGYDQPQHF. The CDR3 bases are TGTGCCAGCAGTGGACAGGGGTATGATCAGCCCCAGCATTTT.

About this clone itself: The junction differs from germline at one of its ends, possibly a read error. The chain recombines TRBV28 with TRBJ2-7; D is uncertain. Germline loops: CDR1 MDHEN, CDR2 SYDVKM. The CDR3 runs to 11 residues. The CDR3: CASRLNGEQYF. The CDR3 DNA reads as TGTGCCAGCCGTTTAAACGGCGAGCAGTACTTC. Looking up the rest from reference TRBV28 and TRBJ2-7 gives the full variable domain: DVKVTQSSRYLVKRTGEKVFLECVQDMDHENMFWYRQDPGLGLRLIYFSYDVKMKEKGDIPEGYSVSREKKERFSLILESASTNQTSMYLCASRLNGEQYFGPGTRLTVT.

This clone is a singleton in its sample. The chain joins TRBV6-2 or TRBV6-3 to TRBJ1-3, with TRBD1 matching 10 bases. Losses at the gene ends were 2 bases for V and 0 bases for J; bases not matched to a gene: 7. Per the germline V gene, CDR1 is MNHEY and CDR2 is SVGEGT. The CDR3 has 18 residues. The CDR3 DNA follows: TGTGCCAGCAGTTACACCTCGGGACAGGGGACCTCTGGAAACACCATATATTTT. Translation gives CASSYTSGQGTSGNTIYF.

The rearrangement joins TRBV21-1 to TRBJ2-1; the table's D call of TRBD2 was not tested on the DNA. TRBV21-1 is termed a pseudogene. The CDR3 consists of 16 residues. CDR3 bases: TGTGCCAGCAGCATCAGGAAGCGGGAGCCAAACAATGAGCAGTTCTTC. This sequence encodes CASSIRKREPNNEQFF.